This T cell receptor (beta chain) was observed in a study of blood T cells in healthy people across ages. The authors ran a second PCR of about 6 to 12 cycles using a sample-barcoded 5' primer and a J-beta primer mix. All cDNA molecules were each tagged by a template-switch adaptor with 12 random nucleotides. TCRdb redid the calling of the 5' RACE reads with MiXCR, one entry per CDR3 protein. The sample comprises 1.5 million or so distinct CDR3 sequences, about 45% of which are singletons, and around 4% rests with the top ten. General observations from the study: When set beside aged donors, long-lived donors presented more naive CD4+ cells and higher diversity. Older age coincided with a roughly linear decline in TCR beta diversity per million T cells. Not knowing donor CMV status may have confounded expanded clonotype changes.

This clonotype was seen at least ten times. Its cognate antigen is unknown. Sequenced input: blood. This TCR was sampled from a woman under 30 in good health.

The DNA for the CDR3 is TGCGCCAGCAGCCAGGTGGGGGGGGTAGCAGATACGCAGTATTTT. Protein sequence: CASSQVGGVADTQYF. The genes are TRBV4-3 and TRBJ2-3; 7 bases are a match to TRBD2. Germline V CDR1 and CDR2: LGHNA, YSLEER. This CDR3 has 15 amino acids. With 3 bases clipped from V and 4 bases from J, the junction kept 7 bases outside the gene matches.